The 9 T cell receptor beta chains listed next were all sequenced from one sample in a study of T cell responses to AZD1222 COVID-19 vaccine. Profiling relied on immunoSEQ multiplex PCR, and the TCRdb table lists in-frame clones only, not all of them. The profile covers 200,000 to 250,000 clones, with just over 90% appearing a single time and about 1% taken by the ten largest. The starting material was peripheral blood, obtained on day 0 of MenACWY control vaccination. These receptors came from an adult in good health.

As to this clone: Within the sample, other DNA sequences also encode this same CDR3. This rearrangement joins TRBV3-1 (or the pseudogene TRBV3-2) to TRBJ1-1; no reliable D call. V was cut by 1 base and J by 6 bases, with 3 bases left in between. CDR3 length: 11 residues. Germline values: CDR1 LGHDT, CDR2 YNNKEL (reference sequence). CDR3 DNA: TGTGCCAGCAGCCAAGGTGCTGAAGCTTTCTTT. Amino acid sequence: CASSQGAEAFF.

The chain employs TRBV18 and TRBJ2-7, with D perhaps being TRBD1 or TRBD2 (5 bases each). V lost 5 bases to trimming and J lost 4 bases, with 6 bases between them. CDR1 KGHSH and CDR2 LQKENI come from the germline V gene. The CDR3 has 11 amino acids. The CDR3 is CASSGGYEQYF. CDR3 DNA: TGTGCCAGCTCAGGGGGATACGAGCAGTACTTC.

V is TRBV13 and J is TRBJ1-2; weak D call: TRBD1 (5 bases). This CDR3 is 13 amino acids long. Per the germline V gene, CDR1 is PRHDT and CDR2 is FYEKMQ (reference sequence). Trimming removed 5 bases from V and 2 bases from J, with 9 bases in between. The CDR3 protein is CASSRSGNYGYTF. CDR3 coding DNA: TGTGCCAGCAGCCGATCAGGGAACTATGGCTACACCTTC.

The J gene is TRBJ1-2, the V gene TRBV6-6; TRBD1 might be the D (5 bases). The germline V and J ends were trimmed by 5 bases and 8 bases, with 18 bases remaining between them. Germline assignment: CDR1 MNHNY and CDR2 SVGAGI (reference sequence). This CDR3 has 14 residues. Here the CDR3 reads CASSGTGTAGGYTF. The CDR3 bases are TGTGCCAGCAGTGGCACCGGGACGGCTGGAGGCTACACCTTC.

J is TRBJ2-7 and V is TRBV11-3; 9 bases are a match to TRBD1. CDR3 size: 14 residues. J lost 5 bases, V lost 5 bases, and 7 bases had no gene match. Germline CDR1 and CDR2: SGHNT and YENEEA. The CDR3 spells CASSPGQGKNEQYF. The CDR3 DNA follows: TGTGCCAGCAGCCCGGGACAGGGTAAAAACGAGCAGTACTTC.

The rearrangement joins TRBV20-1 to TRBJ2-1; tentatively, D is TRBD1 or TRBD2 (6 bases each). The germline V and J ends were trimmed by 3 bases and 1 base, with 16 bases remaining between them. This CDR3 spans 16 amino acids. Germline V gene sequence: CDR1 DFQATT, CDR2 SNEGSKA (reference sequence). CDR3 amino acids: CSASSPGGRSYNEQFF. DNA of the CDR3: TGCAGTGCTAGTTCCCCCGGGGGCCGATCCTACAATGAGCAGTTCTTC.

This clone was found a few times. The J gene is TRBJ2-1, the V gene TRBV28; D perhaps matches TRBD2 (5 bases). This CDR3 region has 13 residues. The V end was cut by 1 base, the J end by 4 bases, with 5 bases between. Germline V gene data show CDR1 as MDHEN and CDR2 as SYDVKM. The CDR3: CASSLSGYNEQFF. In DNA form, the CDR3 reads TGTGCCAGCAGTTTATCGGGGTACAATGAGCAGTTCTTC.

This rearrangement joins TRBV28 to TRBJ1-1; D is unresolved. This CDR3 has 14 residues. Germline V gene lookup returns CDR1 MDHEN and CDR2 SYDVKM. The V gene lost 7 bases and the J gene lost 4 bases, with 16 bases spanning the gap. The CDR3 loop reads CASNRNGATTEAFF. The CDR3 bases are TGTGCCAGCAACCGGAATGGTGCTACCACTGAAGCTTTCTTT.

This chain connects TRBV3-1 (or the pseudogene TRBV3-2) to TRBJ2-3; D is tentatively TRBD1 or TRBD2 (5 bases each). Trimming took 1 base from V and 6 from J, leaving 14 bases between them. Germline V gene sequence: CDR1 LGHDT, CDR2 YNNKEL (reference sequence). The CDR3 consists of 15 residues. For the CDR3, the DNA is TGTGCCAGCAGCCAAGGTGGGGGACCCCCGGATACGCAGTATTTT. It codes for CASSQGGGPPDTQYF.